The 21 T cell receptor beta chains listed next were all sequenced from one sample in a study of blood T cell repertoires in COVID-19. Assay: immunoSEQ multiplex PCR; the TCRdb copy retains only in-frame clones and omits some. The sample carries some 330,000 clones, over 80% recorded once. The material sequenced was PBMCs or T cells enriched from blood (not recorded which). The receptor source for this set is a woman between 50 and 59 years old who had recovered from COVID-19.

The rearrangement uses TRBV10-3 and TRBJ2-7, with 8 bases that match TRBD2. Losses at the gene ends were 3 bases for V and 2 bases for J; bases not matched to a gene: 6. Germline CDR1 reads ENHRY; CDR2 reads SYGVKD. This CDR3 is built from 15 residues. The CDR3 DNA reads as TGTGCCATCAGTGAATCCGGGGGGGGAACCTACGAGCAGTACTTC. It specifies CAISESGGGTYEQYF.

The chain couples TRBV6-5 to TRBJ1-2, with TRBD1 as a possible D gene (6 bases). Germline values: CDR1 MNHEY, CDR2 SVGAGI. The CDR3 covers 15 residues. Deletions cut 4 bases from V and 7 bases from J, with 19 bases between. The CDR3 sequence: CASSSTTGLSSGYTF. CDR3 nucleotide sequence: TGTGCCAGCAGTTCGACGACAGGCCTATCTTCTGGCTACACCTTC.

The chain carries TRBV9 and TRBJ1-2; tentatively, D is TRBD1 (6 bases). The germline V gene encodes CDR1 SGDLS and CDR2 YYNGEE. This CDR3 is 15 amino acids long. V shed 0 bases and J shed 4 bases, with 13 bases lying between them. The CDR3 here is CASSVGGQSIYGYTF. The CDR3 DNA reads TGTGCCAGCAGCGTAGGTGGACAGAGTATCTATGGCTACACCTTC.

The V call is TRBV29-1, the J call TRBJ1-2, with 11 bases that match TRBD1. CDR1 is SQVTM and CDR2 is ANQGSEA in the germline V gene. The ends lost 7 bases at V and 7 bases at J; junction bases unmatched: 8. The CDR3 is 13 amino acids. CDR3 residues: CSARTGGAGGYTF. As DNA, the CDR3 is TGCAGCGCAAGGACAGGGGGCGCGGGTGGCTACACCTTC.

This chain links TRBV27 with TRBJ1-2; 8 bases fit TRBD1. Germline CDR1 reads MNHEY; CDR2 reads SMNVEV (reference sequence). The V gene end was trimmed by 6 bases and the J gene end by 7 bases; junction bases not matched to a gene: 7. The CDR3 loop spans 13 amino acids. The CDR3 DNA reads as TGTGCCAGCAGGGTGACAGGGGTAGGTGGCTACACCTTC. Residues: CASRVTGVGGYTF.

This chain joins TRBV6-2 or TRBV6-3 and TRBJ2-2; 10 bases line up with TRBD1. Germline V gives CDR1 MNHEY, CDR2 SVGEGT. The CDR3 covers 16 residues. The trim removed 5 bases at V and 4 bases at J, leaving 7 bases unmatched. The CDR3 here is CASSRQGAQVTGELFF. CDR3 DNA: TGTGCCAGCAGTAGACAGGGGGCGCAAGTCACCGGGGAGCTGTTTTTT.

In nucleotides, the CDR3 is TGTGCCAGCAGCTTAGGTCTAGCCTCCAATGAGCAGTTCTTC. Translated, it gives CASSLGLASNEQFF. The chain uses TRBV7-3 and TRBJ2-1; D perhaps matches TRBD2 (5 bases). CDR3 length: 14 amino acids. Between the trimmed V and J ends, which lost 2 bases and 6 bases, there was a span of 11 bases. Germline CDR1 SGHTA, CDR2 FQGTGA.

Only one count was recorded for this clone. A read error is possible here, since a much larger clone lies one base away. V gene TRBV7-2 combines with J gene TRBJ1-2, with D tentatively TRBD1 (6 bases). V was shortened by 5 bases and J by 4 bases, with 8 bases between the two germline ends. In germline, CDR1 is SGHTA, CDR2 FQGNSA. This CDR3 region has 12 residues. The CDR3 sequence is CASSPDSYGYTF. The CDR3 coding sequence is TGTGCCAGCAGCCCGGACAGCTATGGCTACACCTTC.

V usage is TRBV18 and J usage is TRBJ1-4; 8 nucleotides agree with TRBD1. Germline V gene sequence: CDR1 KGHSH, CDR2 LQKENI. V trimming: 3 bases; J trimming: 8 bases; junction bases outside the gene matches: 5. This CDR3 is built from 14 residues. CDR3 in amino acids: CASSPDRVGEKLFF. The CDR3 DNA reads as TGTGCCAGCTCACCGGACAGGGTAGGGGAAAAACTGTTTTTT.

This chain uses TRBV4-2 with TRBJ2-4, with TRBD2 as a possible D gene (5 bases). Germline V gene sequence: CDR1 LGHNA, CDR2 YNFKEQ. Trimming stripped 4 bases from V and 5 bases from J, with 15 bases between. The CDR3 has 15 residues. The CDR3 region is CASSPREGLQNIQYF. The CDR3 DNA follows: TGTGCCAGCAGCCCCCGCGAGGGCTTACAAAACATTCAGTACTTC.

This clone was seen just once. V is TRBV11-3 and J is TRBJ2-1; D is possibly TRBD2 (6 bases). CDR1 and CDR2 (germline): SGHNT, YENEEA. This CDR3 is built from 14 residues. The ends were cut back, 3 bases at V and 5 bases at J, with 11 bases in the middle. The CDR3 is CASSFGGMNNEQFF. The CDR3 nucleotides are TGTGCCAGCAGCTTCGGCGGGATGAACAATGAGCAGTTCTTC.

V is TRBV14 and J is TRBJ1-1; TRBD1 matches at 7 bases. Germline CDR1 is SGHDN and CDR2 is FVKESK. Trimming cost V 8 bases and J 3 bases; bases outside gene matches: 3. The CDR3 length is 12 residues. CDR3 region: CASGGQHTEAFF. CDR3 bases: TGTGCCAGCGGGGGACAGCACACTGAAGCTTTCTTT.

The J gene is TRBJ1-2, the V gene TRBV27, with TRBD1 matching over 10 bases. Unmatched junction bases numbered 5, after V lost 2 bases and J lost 8 bases. This CDR3 has 14 residues. Per germline, CDR1 MNHEY and CDR2 SMNVEV (reference sequence). This chain's CDR3 is CASSLVRDRGGYTF. CDR3 sequence (DNA): TGTGCCAGCAGTTTAGTACGGGACAGGGGCGGCTACACCTTC.

V gene TRBV10-3 combines with J gene TRBJ2-3, with 11 bases that match TRBD1. The V and J ends lost 4 bases and 1 base, in that order; junction bases with no gene match: 1. Germline lookup yields CDR1 ENHRY and CDR2 SYGVKD. CDR3 length equals 15 residues. The chain's CDR3 is CAISGTGGGTDTQYF. The CDR3, as DNA: TGTGCCATCAGTGGGACAGGGGGCGGCACAGATACGCAGTATTTT.

The V and J genes are TRBV5-1 and TRBJ2-5, with TRBD2 identical over 11 bases. Trimming removed 3 bases from V and 5 bases from J; junction bases left unmatched: 9. The V gene's germline CDR1 is SGHRS and CDR2 YFSETQ. This CDR3 has 16 residues. The CDR3 DNA is TGCGCCAGCAGCTACCGACTAGCGGGGAGGGAGGAGACCCAGTACTTC. It codes for CASSYRLAGREETQYF.

The J gene is TRBJ1-1, the V gene TRBV27, with D possibly TRBD1 on 5 matching bases. Germline CDR1 MNHEY, CDR2 SMNVEV (reference sequence). This CDR3 has 14 residues. Trimming left V 5 bases short and J 3 bases short, with 13 bases between. CDR3 sequence: CASSPTALYTEAFF. The CDR3 DNA sequence: TGTGCCAGCAGTCCGACAGCCCTGTACACTGAAGCTTTCTTT.

V usage is TRBV4-1 and J usage is TRBJ2-7, with TRBD1 matching 10 bases. There are 18 residues in the CDR3. The ends lost 0 bases at V and 2 bases at J; junction bases unmatched: 10. CDR1 is MGHRA, CDR2 YSYEKL, per germline. CDR3 sequence: CASSQEGQGSLGTYEQYF. The CDR3 DNA sequence: TGCGCCAGCAGCCAAGAGGGACAGGGGAGTTTGGGGACCTACGAGCAGTACTTC.

There are a few counts of this clone. The rearrangement uses TRBV6-1 and TRBJ1-1; D gene uncertain. CDR1 and CDR2 from the germline V gene are MNHNS and SASEGT. This CDR3 spans 15 amino acids. V lost 1 base and J lost 4, with 13 bases in between. The CDR3 sequence is CASSEGAGEVTEAFF. CDR3 DNA sequence: TGTGCCAGCAGTGAAGGGGCGGGCGAGGTCACTGAAGCTTTCTTT.

The chain uses TRBV12-3 or TRBV12-4 and TRBJ1-2; D may be TRBD1 (6 bases). Trimming cost V 2 bases and J 10 bases, with 14 bases left between them. The CDR3 contains 13 residues. As DNA, the CDR3 is TGTGCCAGCAGTTTAAGTACAGGGAGCCACTACACCTTC. Residues: CASSLSTGSHYTF.

In its sample, this clone was seen once. V usage is TRBV7-2 and J usage is TRBJ1-1; TRBD1 matches at 7 bases. The CDR3 spans 15 residues. Losses at the gene ends were 2 bases for V and 5 bases for J; bases not matched to a gene: 8. Germline assignment: CDR1 SGHTA and CDR2 FQGNSA. The CDR3 region is CASSLPLTGRTEAFF. The CDR3 DNA sequence: TGTGCCAGCAGCTTACCCCTGACAGGGAGGACTGAAGCTTTCTTT.

This clone appeared a few times. This chain uses TRBV30 with TRBJ1-2; TRBD1 agrees at 10 bases. This CDR3 region has 16 residues. CDR1 and CDR2 from the germline V gene are GTSNPN and SVGIG (reference sequence). After removal of 0 bases from V and 11 bases from J, the junction contained 15 bases not matched to a gene. The CDR3 spells CAWSVPGTGVAMGYTF. CDR3 sequence (DNA): TGTGCCTGGAGTGTCCCAGGGACAGGGGTTGCGATGGGGTACACCTTC. Using reference TRBV30 and TRBJ1-2 for the parts outside the CDR3, the full variable domain is SQTIHQWPATLVQPVGSPLSLECTVEGTSNPNLYWYRQAAGRGLQLLFYSVGIGQISSEVPQNLSASRPQDRQFILSSKKLLLSDSGFYLCAWSVPGTGVAMGYTFGSGTRLTVV.